The 23 T cell receptor beta chains reported below all come from one sample, sequenced in a study of blood T cell repertoires in COVID-19. The protocol was immunoSEQ multiplex PCR, while the TCRdb copy is restricted to in-frame clones and leaves out a portion. Of some 250,000 clones in the sample, more than 75% were seen once. The sequenced sample consisted of peripheral blood. The source is a woman aged 40 to 50 who had recovered from COVID-19.

In its sample, this clone ranks as medium-sized. The chain carries TRBV7-3 and TRBJ1-2; the D gene is possibly TRBD1 (5 bases). The CDR3 consists of 14 residues. Germline CDR1 reads SGHTA; CDR2 reads FQGTGA. Between the trimmed V and J ends, which lost 4 bases and 2 bases, there was a span of 11 bases. This CDR3 is CASSSPGANYGYTF. Here the CDR3 DNA reads TGTGCCAGCAGCTCCCCTGGGGCGAACTATGGCTACACCTTC.

The chain couples TRBV7-2 to TRBJ1-5; D is unclear. Germline-derived CDR1 and CDR2 are SGHTA and FQGNSA. The V gene lost 3 bases and the J gene lost 6 bases, with 9 bases spanning the gap. CDR3 length: 13 residues. CDR3 nucleotides: TGTGCCAGCAGCTTCGGGGTGGTTCAGCCCCAGCATTTT. Translated, it gives CASSFGVVQPQHF.

The J gene is TRBJ2-1, the V gene TRBV3-1 (or the pseudogene TRBV3-2); 12 bases are shared with TRBD2. CDR1 and CDR2 (germline): LGHDT, YNNKEL (reference sequence). The CDR3 spans 21 residues. After removal of 4 bases from V and 10 bases from J, the junction contained 26 bases not matched to a gene. CDR3 residues: CASSPQGILAGGSPQHREQFF. The CDR3 DNA reads TGTGCCAGCAGCCCCCAGGGGATTCTAGCGGGAGGGTCGCCCCAACATCGGGAGCAGTTCTTC.

The chain recombines TRBV6-5 with TRBJ2-1, with 9 bases fitting TRBD2. From germline, CDR1 is MNHEY and CDR2 SVGAGI. This CDR3 region has 15 residues. Trimming removed 2 bases from V and 4 bases from J; junction bases left unmatched: 3. Here the CDR3 reads CASSYGGRGYNEQFF. CDR3 coding DNA: TGTGCCAGCAGTTACGGCGGGAGGGGGTACAATGAGCAGTTCTTC.

The rearrangement joins TRBV5-1 to TRBJ1-1, with D hard to call. CDR1 and CDR2 from the germline V gene are SGHRS and YFSETQ. The germline V and J ends were trimmed by 5 bases and 5 bases, with 7 bases remaining between them. CDR3 length equals 11 residues. The CDR3 reads CASRGETEAFF. The CDR3 DNA follows: TGCGCCAGCAGGGGCGAAACTGAAGCTTTCTTT.

The V gene is TRBV11-3, the J gene TRBJ1-1; D possibly corresponds to TRBD1 (5 bases). The germline V gene has CDR1 SGHNT and CDR2 YENEEA. Trimming took off 10 bases at V and 5 bases at J, with 14 bases between the two ends. The CDR3 runs to 12 residues. Here the CDR3 reads CAILARGTEAFF. CDR3 coding DNA: TGTGCCATCCTAGCTCGGGGGACTGAAGCTTTCTTT.

The V gene is TRBV15, the J gene TRBJ1-6, with D possibly matching TRBD1 (5 bases). The germline CDR1 and CDR2 sequences are LNHNV and YYDKDF (reference sequence). The CDR3 totals 13 residues. Trimming shortened V by 0 bases and J by 9 bases, and 6 bases separated the two germline ends. The CDR3 region is CATSRDGASPLHF. Here the CDR3 DNA reads TGTGCCACCAGCAGAGATGGGGCTTCACCCCTCCACTTT.

This rearrangement joins TRBV9 to TRBJ2-3, with 13 bases fitting TRBD2. Unmatched junction bases numbered 5, after V lost 3 bases and J lost 1 base. From germline, CDR1 is SGDLS and CDR2 YYNGEE. The CDR3 loop spans 17 amino acids. CDR3 coding DNA: TGTGCCAGCAGCGCGAGGACTAGCGGGAGTGGCACAGATACGCAGTATTTT. Translating it yields CASSARTSGSGTDTQYF.

The J gene is TRBJ2-5, the V gene TRBV9, with D possibly matching TRBD2 (5 bases). Trimming pared 2 bases from V and 2 bases from J, leaving 13 bases between. The CDR3 is 15 residues long. Germline loops: CDR1 SGDLS, CDR2 YYNGEE. CDR3 protein: CASSVTNLPQETQYF. CDR3 nucleotide sequence: TGTGCCAGCAGCGTGACTAACCTGCCTCAAGAGACCCAGTACTTC. Full variable domain (missing parts from reference TRBV9 and TRBJ2-5): DSGVTQTPKHLITATGQRVTLRCSPRSGDLSVYWYQQSLDQGLQFLIQYYNGEERAKGNILERFSAQQFPDLHSELNLSSLELGDSALYFCASSVTNLPQETQYFGPGTRLLVL.

The V gene is TRBV19, the J gene TRBJ1-2; D remains ambiguous. V was shortened by 5 bases and J by 8 bases, with 9 bases between the two germline ends. Looked up from germline, CDR1 is LNHDA and CDR2 is SQIVND (reference sequence). This CDR3 spans 11 amino acids. The CDR3 sequence is CASSREGGYTF. The CDR3 nucleotides are TGTGCCAGTAGTCGGGAGGGCGGCTACACCTTC.

V and J are TRBV27 and TRBJ1-6, with D possibly being TRBD1 (5 bases). This CDR3 has 16 residues. Trimming took off 6 bases at V and 0 bases at J, with 12 bases between the two ends. Germline V gene lookup returns CDR1 MNHEY and CDR2 SMNVEV (reference sequence). The CDR3 protein is CASRRDGPSYNSPLHF. The CDR3, as DNA: TGTGCCAGCAGGCGGGACGGCCCCTCCTATAATTCACCCCTCCACTTT.

This sequence joins TRBV30 and TRBJ2-1; D is unclear. The CDR3 is made up of 14 amino acids. Germline V gives CDR1 GTSNPN, CDR2 SVGIG (reference sequence). Trimming shortened V by 4 bases and J by 0 bases, and 10 bases separated the two germline ends. CDR3 region: CAWNPSSSYNEQFF. CDR3 sequence (DNA): TGTGCCTGGAACCCCTCCAGCTCCTACAATGAGCAGTTCTTC.

This clone appeared once. The V gene is TRBV28, the J gene TRBJ1-1; TRBD1 aligns across 9 bases. V dropped 5 bases and J dropped 4; count of bases not matched to a gene: 8. Germline V CDR1 and CDR2: MDHEN, SYDVKM. The CDR3 runs to 15 residues. In DNA form, the CDR3 reads TGTGCCAGCAGTCCTGCGGGACAGGGAGCCACTGAAGCTTTCTTT. This codes for CASSPAGQGATEAFF.

The V and J genes are TRBV5-4 and TRBJ2-4, with 9 bases that match TRBD1. CDR3 length: 17 residues. The junction had 7 bases not matched to a gene; V was cut back by 3 bases and J by 0 bases. In germline, CDR1 is SGHNT, CDR2 YYREEE (reference sequence). The CDR3 protein is CASSWEGQGRAKNIQYF. The CDR3 region has the DNA TGTGCCAGCAGCTGGGAGGGACAGGGACGAGCCAAAAACATTCAGTACTTC.

This chain connects TRBV5-6 to TRBJ2-7, with D unresolved. Germline V gene sequence: CDR1 SGHDT, CDR2 YYEEEE. Trimming stripped 3 bases from V and 3 bases from J, with 13 bases between. There are 14 residues in the CDR3. CDR3 in amino acids: CASSSFGGGYEQYF. The CDR3 DNA reads TGTGCCAGCAGCTCCTTTGGCGGCGGCTACGAGCAGTACTTC.

This clone was counted once. This chain uses TRBV7-2 with TRBJ2-1; 10 bases match TRBD2. V lost 3 bases and J lost 7; bases outside the gene matches: 9. This CDR3 is 16 amino acids long. CDR1 and CDR2 from the germline V gene are SGHTA and FQGNSA. DNA of the CDR3: TGTGCCAGCAGCTTGGGTAGCGGGAGGATGGGGAATGAGCAGTTCTTC. This gives the protein CASSLGSGRMGNEQFF. The full variable domain, its missing parts supplied by reference TRBV7-2 and TRBJ2-1, is GAGVSQSPSNKVTEKGKDVELRCDPISGHTALYWYRQSLGQGLEFLIYFQGNSAPDKSGLPSDRFSAERTGGSVSTLTIQRTQQEDSAVYLCASSLGSGRMGNEQFFGPGTRLTVL.

The rearrangement links TRBV27 to TRBJ1-1; D call uncertain. Germline V gene sequence: CDR1 MNHEY, CDR2 SMNVEV (reference sequence). This CDR3 has 15 residues. Between the trimmed V and J ends, which lost 0 bases and 11 bases, there was a span of 19 bases. The CDR3 bases are TGTGCCAGCAGTTTATCCCGGACTGGCTTACCTTGGGCTTTCTTT. This gives the protein CASSLSRTGLPWAFF.

The chain recombines TRBV6-4 with TRBJ2-3; possible D gene TRBD1, 6 bases. CDR1 and CDR2 from the germline V gene are MRHNA and SNTAGT. This CDR3 is 15 amino acids long. Between the trimmed V and J ends, which lost 4 bases and 1 base, there was a span of 12 bases. CDR3 protein: CASSAEGVRTDTQYF. Here the CDR3 DNA reads TGTGCCAGCAGTGCCGAGGGGGTACGCACAGATACGCAGTATTTT.

This clone was seen a single time. This chain joins TRBV2 and TRBJ2-6; 7 bases match TRBD1. Per the germline V gene, CDR1 is SNHLY and CDR2 is FYNNEI. Trimming at V came to 6 bases and at J to 2 bases, leaving 4 bases not matched to a gene. CDR3 length equals 15 residues. The CDR3 loop is CASSLDRAGANVLTF. The CDR3 nucleotides are TGTGCCAGCAGCCTCGACAGGGCTGGGGCCAACGTCCTGACTTTC. Using reference TRBV2 and TRBJ2-6 for the parts outside the CDR3, the full variable domain is EPEVTQTPSHQVTQMGQEVILRCVPISNHLYFYWYRQILGQKVEFLVSFYNNEISEKSEIFDDQFSVERPDGSNFTLKIRSTKLEDSAMYFCASSLDRAGANVLTFGAGSRLTVL.

In nucleotides, the CDR3 is TGTGCCAGCAGTGGGACAGGGGGCGCGCAGTATTTT. Amino acid sequence: CASSGTGGAQYF. The chain combines TRBV12-3 or TRBV12-4 with TRBJ2-3; 12 positions match TRBD1. The CDR3 consists of 12 residues. J was trimmed by 10 bases and V by 5 bases; bases with no gene match: 1.

The rearrangement uses TRBV27 and TRBJ2-7, with a tentative D call TRBD2 (5 bases). Germline CDR1 MNHEY, CDR2 SMNVEV (reference sequence). With 2 bases removed from V and 3 bases from J, the gap between germline ends came to 14 bases. The CDR3 runs to 15 residues. The DNA for the CDR3 is TGTGCCAGCAGTTTAGGGCCCCCCGGGGTCTACGAGCAGTACGTC. It codes for CASSLGPPGVYEQYV.

The rearrangement uses TRBV14 and TRBJ2-1; no clear D. Germline assignment: CDR1 SGHDN and CDR2 FVKESK. The CDR3 covers 12 residues. The ends were cut back, 5 bases at V and 6 bases at J, with 8 bases in the middle. The CDR3 region is CASSASGNEQFF. CDR3 in DNA: TGTGCCAGCAGCGCGAGTGGCAATGAGCAGTTCTTC.

The chain carries TRBV11-2 and TRBJ1-2, with 7 bases matching TRBD1. The germline gives CDR1 SGHAT, CDR2 FQNNGV. The ends lost 1 base at V and 7 bases at J; junction bases unmatched: 6. The CDR3 contains 14 residues. CDR3 nucleotide sequence: TGTGCCAGCAGCTTAGGGCAGGGGGTGGGTGGCTACACCTTC. This codes for CASSLGQGVGGYTF.